The 10 T cell receptor beta chains below all came from one sample that was sequenced in a study of CD8 T cells in Susac syndrome. The authors reverse transcribed 0.5 to 1 ug RNA with random hexamers. TCRdb recomputed calls from the immunoSEQ multiplex PCR reads with MiXCR, one row per CDR3 protein. The sample records 120,000 or so distinct CDR3 sequences, roughly 94% being singletons. The material sequenced was CD4+ T cells from PBMCs. The receptors come from a human donor in good health.

This sequence joins TRBV3-1 and TRBJ1-4; D unresolved. Germline V CDR1 and CDR2: LGHDT, YNNKEL (reference sequence). The V end was cut by 6 bases, the J end by 8 bases, with 10 bases between. This CDR3 comprises 12 residues. The CDR3 here is CASSFAKEKLFF. In nucleotides, the CDR3 is TGTGCCAGCAGTTTCGCAAAGGAAAAACTGTTTTTT.

The rearrangement joins TRBV20-1 to TRBJ2-3; perhaps TRBD1 as D (6 bases). The CDR3 is 15 residues long. The V end lost 5 bases, the J end lost 2 bases, and 17 bases lay between the germline ends. Per the germline V gene, CDR1 is DFQATT and CDR2 is SNEGSKA (reference sequence). CDR3 residues: CSAPPATGSTDTQYF. The CDR3 bases are TGCAGTGCTCCCCCCGCGACAGGTTCCACAGATACGCAGTATTTT.

The chain recombines TRBV2 with TRBJ2-3; 9 bases fit TRBD1. V shed 7 bases and J 6 bases; nucleotides not matched to a gene: 11. The CDR3 spans 15 residues. The germline V gene encodes CDR1 SNHLY and CDR2 FYNNEI. CDR3 coding DNA: TGTGCCAGCACGGAAGACAGGGGGTATTTGGATACGCAGTATTTT. Its translation: CASTEDRGYLDTQYF.

This chain links TRBV2 with TRBJ2-2, with a tentative D call TRBD2 (6 bases). The CDR3 extends over 15 amino acids. V lost 1 base and J lost 1, with 7 bases in between. CDR1 is SNHLY and CDR2 is FYNNEI in the germline V gene. CDR3 amino acids: CASSEGRGNTGELFF. The DNA for the CDR3 is TGTGCCAGCAGTGAAGGGCGGGGGAACACCGGGGAGCTGTTTTTT.

This chain links TRBV4-1 with TRBJ2-2; D ambiguous. Trimming left V 4 bases short and J 0 bases short, with 9 bases between. Germline V gives CDR1 MGHRA, CDR2 YSYEKL. CDR3 size: 15 residues. CDR3 sequence reads: CASSPSVANTGELFF. The CDR3 nucleotides read TGCGCCAGCAGCCCGTCAGTAGCGAACACCGGGGAGCTGTTTTTT.

V is TRBV29-1 and J is TRBJ2-5; 7 nucleotides match TRBD1. Per the germline V gene, CDR1 is SQVTM and CDR2 is ANQGSEA. The CDR3 contains 14 residues. With V trimmed by 6 bases and J by 1 base, 8 bases remained unmatched. CDR3 nucleotides: TGCAGCGTCGATCGGGACAGACTCCAAGAGACCCAGTACTTC. This gives the protein CSVDRDRLQETQYF.

V is TRBV6-1 and J is TRBJ2-5; 12 bases match TRBD2. The CDR3 is made up of 18 amino acids. V was pared by 4 bases and J by 0 bases, with 9 bases of the junction left unmatched. CDR1 and CDR2 from the germline V gene are MNHNS and SASEGT. The CDR3 DNA is TGTGCCAGCAGTGCTAGGGGACTAGCGGGCCTGTACCAAGAGACCCAGTACTTC. This codes for CASSARGLAGLYQETQYF.

The V and J genes are TRBV20-1 and TRBJ2-4, with a possible D match to TRBD1 (6 bases). Per the germline V gene, CDR1 is DFQATT and CDR2 is SNEGSKA (reference sequence). The CDR3 has 13 amino acids. V lost 6 bases and J 3 bases, leaving 12 bases between the germline ends. Here the CDR3 reads CSAPGVGKNIQYF. In DNA, the CDR3 is TGCAGTGCCCCAGGGGTAGGCAAAAACATTCAGTACTTC.

The chain couples TRBV6-2 or TRBV6-3 to TRBJ2-2; 8 positions match TRBD1. Germline V CDR1 and CDR2: MNHEY, SVGEGT. This CDR3 is built from 15 residues. Trimming removed 6 bases from V and 0 bases from J; junction bases left unmatched: 3. CDR3 sequence reads: CASSDRGPNTGELFF. DNA for the CDR3: TGTGCCAGCAGCGACAGGGGCCCGAACACCGGGGAGCTGTTTTTT.

This chain uses TRBV19 with TRBJ1-2; no clear D gene. CDR3 length: 12 residues. With 7 bases removed from V and 2 bases from J, the gap between germline ends came to 8 bases. The germline V gene has CDR1 LNHDA and CDR2 SQIVND (reference sequence). CDR3 protein: CASMKGNYGYTF. In DNA form, the CDR3 reads TGTGCCAGTATGAAAGGCAACTATGGCTACACCTTC.